Listed below are T cell receptor beta chains from one sample, sequenced in a study of T-cell reconstitution after alpha-beta-depleted transplantation in children. One entry per CDR3 protein results from TCRdb running MiXCR on the PCR reads. The data contain about 640,000 distinct CDR3 sequences, roughly 13% of them singletons. Sample: PBMCs, mostly from graft donor cells, taken 360 days after TCRalphabeta/CD19-depleted stem cell transplant. These receptors all stem from a male patient younger than 18 who had a stem cell transplant for acute myeloid leukemia, so the T cells may come from the graft donor. The CDR3 runs from the conserved cysteine through the conserved F or W. A D gene is named only where the DNA matches it firmly. A row's size may be missing; if present it is once, few, many or a size class.

D: -; V: TRBV28; J: TRBJ2-7; size: few; CDR3: CASSWQVGEQYF; DNA: TGTGCCAGCAGTTGGCAGGTCGGCGAGCAGTACTTC
D: -; V: TRBV24-1; J: TRBJ1-5; size: -; CDR3: CATSERGQPQHF; DNA: TGTGCCACCAGTGAACGGGGTCAGCCCCAGCATTTT
D: -; V: TRBV4-3; J: TRBJ1-1; size: -; CDR3: CASSQGSLGGTEAFF; DNA: TGCGCCAGCAGCCAAGGGAGTCTGGGGGGCACTGAAGCTTTCTTT
D: TRBD2; V: TRBV27; J: TRBJ2-3; size: -; CDR3: CASSLLPSGQSTDTQYF; DNA: TGTGCCAGCAGTTTATTGCCTAGCGGGCAGAGCACAGATACGCAGTATTTT
D: -; V: TRBV19; J: TRBJ2-4; size: -; CDR3: CASKGTFVAKNIQYF; DNA: TGTGCCAGTAAAGGTACATTTGTAGCCAAAAACATTCAGTACTTC
D: -; V: TRBV7-9; J: TRBJ2-7; size: many; CDR3: CASQPSGEQYF; DNA: TGTGCCAGCCAACCCTCTGGCGAGCAGTACTTC
D: -; V: TRBV27; J: TRBJ2-7; size: -; CDR3: CASSLGGNGGYEQYF; DNA: TGTGCCAGCAGTTTAGGCGGCAACGGTGGCTACGAGCAGTACTTC
D: TRBD2; V: TRBV29-1; J: TRBJ2-7; size: -; CDR3: CSVGSGRSGVNSYEQYF; DNA: TGCAGCGTTGGAAGCGGGAGGTCTGGGGTAAACTCCTACGAGCAGTACTTC
D: -; V: TRBV5-1; J: TRBJ2-5; size: -; CDR3: CASRRGAQETQYF; DNA: TGCGCCAGCAGACGGGGGGCGCAAGAGACCCAGTACTTC
D: -; V: TRBV9; J: TRBJ2-3; size: few; CDR3: CASSSAARTTDTQYF; DNA: TGTGCCAGCAGCTCAGCGGCGAGGACCACAGATACGCAGTATTTT
D: -; V: TRBV7-3; J: TRBJ2-3; size: few; CDR3: CASGQVGTDTQYF; DNA: TGTGCCAGCGGCCAAGTAGGCACAGATACGCAGTATTTT
D: -; V: TRBV28; J: TRBJ1-2; size: few; CDR3: CASSLQGGGANYGYTF; DNA: TGTGCCAGCAGTCTACAGGGTGGGGGGGCTAACTATGGCTACACCTTC
D: TRBD2; V: TRBV19; J: TRBJ2-2; size: few; CDR3: CASRLAGLTGELFF; DNA: TGTGCCAGTCGACTAGCGGGCCTGACCGGGGAGCTGTTTTTT
D: TRBD2; V: TRBV29-1; J: TRBJ2-7; size: many; CDR3: CSVSLAGSPYEQYF; DNA: TGCAGCGTTAGCCTAGCGGGATCCCCCTACGAGCAGTACTTC
D: -; V: TRBV2; J: TRBJ2-7; size: few; CDR3: CASSDVIRVNGYEQYF; DNA: TGTGCCAGCAGTGATGTAATTCGGGTGAATGGGTACGAGCAGTACTTC
D: TRBD2; V: TRBV9; J: TRBJ2-1; size: few; CDR3: CASSVAIPSGGENEQFF; DNA: TGTGCCAGCAGCGTAGCTATCCCTAGCGGGGGGGAGAATGAGCAGTTCTTC
D: -; V: TRBV20-1; J: TRBJ2-7; size: -; CDR3: CSAPRQSRSYEQYF; DNA: TGCAGTGCTCCTCGACAGTCAAGATCCTACGAGCAGTACTTC
D: -; V: TRBV28; J: TRBJ2-7; size: few; CDR3: CASSLSPGPHEQYF; DNA: TGTGCCAGCAGTTTATCACCCGGCCCTCACGAGCAGTACTTC
D: -; V: TRBV10-3; J: TRBJ2-1; size: -; CDR3: CAISGMDSRPYNEQFF; DNA: TGTGCCATCAGTGGGATGGACTCACGACCTTACAATGAGCAGTTCTTC
D: TRBD2; V: TRBV3-1; J: TRBJ2-3; size: -; CDR3: CACSQGVGGAEDTQYF; DNA: TGTGCCTGCAGCCAAGGGGTCGGGGGGGCCGAAGATACGCAGTATTTT
D: TRBD2; V: TRBV3-1; J: TRBJ2-7; size: many; CDR3: CASSRGTSDYEQYF; DNA: TGTGCCAGCAGCCGGGGGACTAGCGACTACGAGCAGTACTTC
D: -; V: TRBV14; J: TRBJ2-7; size: -; CDR3: CASSQPLGPPYYEQYF; DNA: TGTGCCAGCAGCCAGCCACTCGGGCCCCCCTACTACGAGCAGTACTTC
D: -; V: TRBV15; J: TRBJ2-1; size: -; CDR3: CATSRDRLAFISEQFF; DNA: TGTGCCACCAGCAGAGATCGGCTAGCGTTTATCAGTGAGCAGTTCTTC
D: -; V: TRBV14; J: TRBJ2-3; size: -; CDR3: CASSQVGKSAGRDTQYF; DNA: TGTGCCAGCAGCCAAGTGGGGAAGTCGGCGGGAAGAGATACGCAGTATTTT
D: -; V: TRBV7-8; J: TRBJ2-1; size: many; CDR3: CASSFPPPTRQVYNEQFF; DNA: TGTGCCAGCAGCTTCCCACCTCCGACTAGACAAGTTTACAATGAGCAGTTCTTC
D: TRBD2; V: TRBV11-2; J: TRBJ2-1; size: few; CDR3: CASSSGGGTSFLRGEQFF; DNA: TGTGCCAGCAGCTCAGGGGGGGGGACTAGCTTCCTTCGAGGTGAGCAGTTCTTC